Presented here are 30 T cell receptor beta chains from one specimen sequenced in a study of CD8 T cells in ankylosing spondylitis. Regarding the study as a whole: In ankylosing spondylitis blood, a motif of seven to nine highly homologous TCR beta variants appeared characteristic.

No cognate antigen is known for these TCRs. TCRdb reprocessed the 5' RACE reads with MiXCR, giving one entry per CDR3 protein. The sample has approximately 140,000 distinct CDR3 sequences; roughly 17% are singletons. Sequenced sample: blood, either unsorted or a sorted T cell fraction (not recorded which). The receptor source for this set is a male donor with ankylosing spondylitis.

This clonotype has only a few counts. As DNA, the CDR3 is TGTGCCACCAGCAGAGGTATGACAGTCACGACTCACGAGCAGTACTTC. Translation: CATSRGMTVTTHEQYF. The rearrangement joins TRBV15 to TRBJ2-7, with D possibly being TRBD1 (5 bases). The CDR3 length is 16 residues. The germline V and J ends were trimmed by 1 base and 5 bases, with 18 bases remaining between them. The germline CDR1 and CDR2 sequences are LNHNV and YYDKDF (reference sequence).

This clonotype was counted only a few times. V gene TRBV6-1 combines with J gene TRBJ1-5, with D uncertain. Germline V CDR1 and CDR2: MNHNS, SASEGT. Between the trimmed V and J ends, which lost 8 bases and 0 bases, there was a span of 5 bases. CDR3 size: 12 residues. The DNA of the CDR3 is TGTGCCAGCTGGCGTAGCAATCAGCCCCAGCATTTT. Translating gives CASWRSNQPQHF.

The chain joins TRBV6-1 to TRBJ2-5; TRBD2 matches at 15 bases. V was clipped by 2 bases and J by 6 bases; unmatched bases: 13. Germline lookup yields CDR1 MNHNS and CDR2 SASEGT. The CDR3 runs 19 residues. CDR3 protein: CASSEIPGLAGGERKTQYF. The DNA for the CDR3 is TGTGCCAGCAGTGAAATCCCGGGACTAGCGGGAGGAGAGAGAAAGACCCAGTACTTC.

The table lists this clonotype with many counts. The gene calls are TRBV12-3 or TRBV12-4 and TRBJ2-1; D is unresolved. V was cut by 8 bases and J by 6 bases, with 5 bases left in between. The CDR3 runs to 10 residues. The CDR3, as DNA: TGTGCCAGCGGCCGCAATGAGCAGTTCTTC. It translates to CASGRNEQFF.

In its sample, this clonotype was seen many times. V and J are TRBV5-1 and TRBJ1-1; D gene uncertain. This CDR3 comprises 14 residues. Germline V lookup: CDR1 SGHRS, CDR2 YFSETQ. V was shortened by 4 bases and J by 1 base, with 11 bases between the two germline ends. CDR3 region: CASSIEHANTEAFF. The CDR3 DNA reads as TGCGCCAGCAGCATTGAACACGCGAACACTGAAGCTTTCTTT.

This clonotype was found a few times. J is TRBJ2-1 and V is TRBV9; 14 bases align to TRBD2. The V segment lost 0 bases and the J segment 10 bases; nucleotides outside the gene matches: 3. The CDR3 has 15 amino acids. Looked up from germline, CDR1 is SGDLS and CDR2 is YYNGEE. CDR3 amino acids: CASSVGLAGGLEQFF. CDR3 nucleotide sequence: TGTGCCAGCAGCGTAGGACTAGCGGGGGGGCTGGAGCAGTTCTTC.

This clonotype occurred a few times. The rearrangement uses TRBV2 and TRBJ2-1, with 8 bases identical to TRBD2. The CDR3 is 13 amino acids. With V trimmed by 5 bases and J by 8 bases, 5 bases remained unmatched. The germline V gene has CDR1 SNHLY and CDR2 FYNNEI. Written as DNA, the CDR3 is TGTGCCAGCAGTAGGACTAGCTTGGATGAGCAGTTCTTC. This codes for CASSRTSLDEQFF.

The genes are TRBV11-3 and TRBJ2-1, with D possibly TRBD2 on 5 matching bases. This CDR3 contains 12 residues. V was cut by 2 bases and J by 9 bases, with 8 bases left in between. Germline V lookup: CDR1 SGHNT, CDR2 YENEEA. The CDR3 spells CASSLRSGEQFF. In nucleotides, the CDR3 is TGTGCCAGCAGCTTACGAAGCGGTGAGCAGTTCTTC.

This clonotype was seen only a few times. The chain joins TRBV27 to TRBJ1-6; D ambiguous. Trimming took 3 bases from V and 7 from J, leaving 10 bases between them. This CDR3 is 14 amino acids long. Germline assignment: CDR1 MNHEY and CDR2 SMNVEV (reference sequence). CDR3 residues: CASSFAVENSPLHF. CDR3 bases: TGTGCCAGCAGTTTCGCGGTTGAAAATTCACCCCTCCACTTT.

The chain recombines TRBV27 with TRBJ1-6; D gene ambiguous. The CDR3 contains 12 residues. V was pared by 2 bases and J by 10 bases, with 6 bases between. Germline V lookup: CDR1 MNHEY, CDR2 SMNVEV (reference sequence). The CDR3 DNA reads as TGTGCCAGCAGTTTAATCGGATCACCCCTCCACTTT. Translation: CASSLIGSPLHF.

The chain carries TRBV27 and TRBJ2-3, with 10 positions matching TRBD2. V was clipped by 5 bases and J by 3 bases; unmatched bases: 8. The CDR3 loop spans 16 amino acids. Germline CDR1 and CDR2: MNHEY and SMNVEV (reference sequence). The CDR3 protein is CASSPALAGATDTQYF. The CDR3 nucleotides are TGTGCCAGCAGTCCCGCCCTAGCGGGAGCGACAGATACGCAGTATTTT.

This clonotype was counted a few times. The rearrangement uses TRBV25-1 and TRBJ1-4; D not resolved. Germline V gene sequence: CDR1 MGHDK, CDR2 SYGVNS. This CDR3 is built from 17 residues. The V and J ends lost 2 bases and 6 bases respectively, with 19 bases between them. The CDR3 region has the DNA TGTGCCAGCAGTGAACTCCCTGGACGGGTGGATGATGAAAAACTGTTTTTT. It specifies CASSELPGRVDDEKLFF.

V and J are TRBV5-4 and TRBJ1-3; D is uncertain. The CDR3 has 14 residues. The germline V gene has CDR1 SGHNT and CDR2 YYREEE (reference sequence). V was clipped by 0 bases and J by 4 bases, with 8 bases between them. The CDR3 loop reads CASSLDIEGNTIYF. CDR3 nucleotides: TGTGCCAGCAGCTTGGACATAGAGGGAAACACCATATATTTT.

J is TRBJ2-2 and V is TRBV12-3 or TRBV12-4, with D unresolved. CDR3 size: 12 residues. With 10 bases removed from V and 4 bases from J, the gap between germline ends came to 10 bases. CDR3 amino acids: CANPGVTGELFF. The CDR3 nucleotides are TGTGCCAACCCTGGGGTCACCGGGGAGCTGTTTTTT.

The genes are TRBV29-1 and TRBJ2-7; a possible D gene is TRBD2 (6 bases). Germline V CDR1 and CDR2: SQVTM, ANQGSEA. Trimming stripped 8 bases from V and 0 bases from J, with 14 bases between. This CDR3 has 13 residues. As DNA, the CDR3 is TGCAGCACCTTGGACGGGAGCTCCTACGAGCAGTACTTC. Amino acids: CSTLDGSSYEQYF.

This chain joins TRBV7-2 and TRBJ2-1, with 9 bases that match TRBD2. V gave up 0 bases and J gave up 1 base; unmatched junction bases: 1. This CDR3 has 16 amino acids. Germline V gene data show CDR1 as SGHTA and CDR2 as FQGNSA. The CDR3 DNA sequence: TGTGCCAGCAGCTTAGCTAGCGGGGGATCCTACAATGAGCAGTTCTTC. Translated: CASSLASGGSYNEQFF.

This clonotype was detected many times. This sequence joins TRBV27 and TRBJ2-1, with D perhaps TRBD2 (5 bases). The CDR3 runs to 15 residues. From germline, CDR1 is MNHEY and CDR2 SMNVEV (reference sequence). V was pared by 4 bases and J by 0 bases, with 10 bases between. This CDR3 reads CASSYEGSSYNEQFF. The CDR3 DNA reads TGTGCCAGCAGTTATGAGGGAAGCTCCTACAATGAGCAGTTCTTC.

This clonotype has a handful of counts. The genes are TRBV20-1 and TRBJ1-5; no clear D. Between the trimmed V and J ends, which lost 1 base and 0 bases, there was a span of 16 bases. The germline V gene has CDR1 DFQATT and CDR2 SNEGSKA (reference sequence). The CDR3 is 17 residues long. The chain's CDR3 is CSARALRSDYSNQPQHF. The CDR3 region has the DNA TGCAGTGCTAGAGCCCTTCGCAGCGATTATAGCAATCAGCCCCAGCATTTT.

This chain joins TRBV7-3 and TRBJ2-1; no clear D gene. The V gene's germline CDR1 is SGHTA and CDR2 FQGTGA. The CDR3 has 16 residues. V gave up 1 base and J gave up 0 bases, with 10 bases separating them. CDR3 nucleotides: TGTGCCAGCAGCTTAATGGCCACTAACTCCTACAATGAGCAGTTCTTC. Translation gives CASSLMATNSYNEQFF.

This rearrangement joins TRBV20-1 to TRBJ2-7, with TRBD1 as a possible D gene (7 bases). V dropped 6 bases and J dropped 3 bases, with 15 bases sitting between them. Germline V gives CDR1 DFQATT, CDR2 SNEGSKA (reference sequence). The CDR3 totals 13 residues. CDR3 DNA sequence: TGCAGTGCCCGCCCAGGGGGGCTCTACGAGCAGTACTTC. This gives the protein CSARPGGLYEQYF.

The rearrangement links TRBV13 to TRBJ2-1; 10 bases fit TRBD2. The CDR3 is 17 amino acids. V dropped 5 bases and J dropped 2; count of bases not matched to a gene: 9. Germline loops: CDR1 PRHDT, CDR2 FYEKMQ (reference sequence). CDR3 sequence: CASSQNNLAGAYNEQFF. CDR3 bases: TGTGCCAGCAGCCAAAATAATCTAGCGGGAGCCTACAATGAGCAGTTCTTC.

This clonotype was observed a handful of times. The chain combines TRBV12-5 with TRBJ2-1, with D possibly being TRBD2 (5 bases). The V end was cut by 7 bases, the J end by 8 bases, with 27 bases between. The germline V gene encodes CDR1 LGHNT and CDR2 FRNRAP. The CDR3 covers 17 residues. The CDR3 spells CASAREPETNPSDEQFF. CDR3 bases: TGTGCTAGTGCCCGAGAACCCGAGACTAACCCCAGCGATGAGCAGTTCTTC.

V usage is TRBV9 and J usage is TRBJ1-4, with D uncertain. The V and J ends lost 0 bases and 3 bases respectively, with 9 bases between them. The CDR3 extends over 15 amino acids. Germline CDR1 is SGDLS and CDR2 is YYNGEE. In nucleotides, the CDR3 is TGTGCCAGCAGCGTAGATGGGTTACCTAATGAAAAACTGTTTTTT. The encoded protein is CASSVDGLPNEKLFF. The entire variable domain, with the rest obtained from reference TRBV9 and TRBJ1-4, is as follows: DSGVTQTPKHLITATGQRVTLRCSPRSGDLSVYWYQQSLDQGLQFLIQYYNGEERAKGNILERFSAQQFPDLHSELNLSSLELGDSALYFCASSVDGLPNEKLFFGSGTQLSVL.

The rearrangement links TRBV7-3 to TRBJ1-1, with D perhaps matching TRBD1 (5 bases). The CDR3 spans 16 residues. Germline values: CDR1 SGHTA, CDR2 FQGTGA. V was clipped by 0 bases and J by 2 bases, with 13 bases between them. The CDR3 reads CASSLTPARVNTEAFF. The CDR3 DNA reads as TGTGCCAGCAGCTTAACTCCCGCCAGGGTCAACACTGAAGCTTTCTTT.

This clonotype has only a few counts. The gene calls are TRBV20-1 and TRBJ2-1; D gene ambiguous. CDR1 and CDR2 (germline): DFQATT, SNEGSKA (reference sequence). V was cut by 1 base and J by 7 bases, with 20 bases left in between. There are 16 residues in the CDR3. The CDR3 nucleotides read TGCAGTGCTAGAGTGGGTTATACCCCCCTCGGAAATGAGCAGTTCTTC. Encoded protein: CSARVGYTPLGNEQFF.

In this sample, this clonotype turned up a few times. This rearrangement joins TRBV7-9 to TRBJ1-1; 12 nucleotides agree with TRBD1. The junction had 7 bases not matched to a gene; V was cut back by 5 bases and J by 0 bases. The CDR3 has 17 amino acids. The germline V gene encodes CDR1 SEHNR and CDR2 FQNEAQ (reference sequence). The CDR3 here is CASSVPGQGALNTEAFF. The DNA of the CDR3 is TGTGCCAGCAGCGTGCCGGGACAGGGGGCCCTGAACACTGAAGCTTTCTTT. The full variable domain, completed using reference TRBV7-9 and TRBJ1-1, is DTGVSQNPRHKITKRGQNVTFRCDPISEHNRLYWYRQTLGQGPEFLTYFQNEAQLEKSRLLSDRFSAERPKGSFSTLEIQRTEQGDSAMYLCASSVPGQGALNTEAFFGQGTRLTVV.

There are many counts of this clonotype. The chain links TRBV13 to TRBJ2-2; 7 bases match TRBD2. The CDR3 is 16 amino acids. Per the germline V gene, CDR1 is PRHDT and CDR2 is FYEKMQ (reference sequence). V lost 3 bases, J lost 2 bases, and 6 bases stayed unmatched. CDR3 protein: CASSFLAEENTGELFF. The DNA for the CDR3 is TGTGCCAGCAGCTTTCTAGCGGAAGAAAACACCGGGGAGCTGTTTTTT.

This clonotype showed up just a few times. The gene calls are TRBV4-1 and TRBJ1-1; D call uncertain. Germline CDR1 MGHRA, CDR2 YSYEKL. There are 18 residues in the CDR3. V was pared by 0 bases and J by 1 base, with 18 bases between. The DNA of the CDR3 is TGCGCCAGCAGCCAAGATCGAACAATAATTCTTCCGAACACTGAAGCTTTCTTT. This gives the protein CASSQDRTIILPNTEAFF.

This clonotype was counted between two and nine times. The junction departs from germline at one end; a sequencing error may be responsible. The chain employs TRBV7-9 and TRBJ2-1, with a weak D call TRBD2 (6 bases). This CDR3 has 16 residues. In germline, CDR1 is SEHNR, CDR2 FQNEAQ (reference sequence). For the CDR3, the DNA is TGTGCCAGCATCTTAGCCGTTTTAGCGGAGCCCAATGAGCAGTTCTTC. It codes for CASILAVLAEPNEQFF.

This clonotype was observed many times. This chain joins TRBV7-8 and TRBJ2-1; perhaps D is TRBD1 or TRBD2 (5 bases each). The CDR3 spans 14 residues. Deletions cut 5 bases from V and 4 bases from J, with 12 bases between. Germline V gene lookup returns CDR1 SGHVS and CDR2 FQNEAQ. CDR3 loop: CASSPWDGYNEQFF. The CDR3 DNA is TGTGCCAGCAGCCCTTGGGACGGTTACAATGAGCAGTTCTTC.